The rows below give T cell receptor beta chains drawn from one sample of a study of T-cell reconstitution after alpha-beta-depleted transplantation in children. TCRdb called the PCR reads again in MiXCR, with one record for every CDR3 protein. The repertoire holds a few hundred thousand distinct CDR3 sequences, with about a fifth as singletons. The sequencing here drew on PBMCs from the stem cell graft donor, taken from the stem cell graft. The receptors stem from a human donor who donated a stem cell graft to a child with acute myeloid leukemia. Both conserved end residues are part of each CDR3. The D gene is left open where the match is weak. Clone sizes are given selectively: once, few, many, or a class where the clone is expanded.

TRBV9,.,TRBJ2-7,few,CASSVLTGEGHEQYF,TGTGCCAGCAGCGTTCTAACGGGAGAGGGGCACGAGCAGTACTTC
TRBV6-2/TRBV6-3,.,TRBJ2-7,.,CASSYYHRGVTAYEQYF,TGTGCCAGCAGTTACTATCATCGCGGGGTAACGGCCTACGAGCAGTACTTC
TRBV29-1,TRBD2,TRBJ2-5,few,CSVRREIQAAAQYF,TGCAGCGTTCGGCGGGAGATACAGGCGGCGGCCCAGTACTTC
TRBV20-1,TRBD1,TRBJ2-1,.,CSAPDRGAYNEQFF,TGCAGTGCTCCTGACAGGGGGGCCTACAATGAGCAGTTCTTC
TRBV5-1,TRBD1,TRBJ2-4,once,CASSLALDRVNIQYF,TGCGCCAGCAGCTTGGCCTTGGACAGGGTAAACATTCAGTACTTC
TRBV5-1,.,TRBJ2-7,.,CASSEQGWGPDEQYF,TGCGCCAGCAGCGAACAGGGTTGGGGTCCGGACGAGCAGTACTTC
TRBV7-3,.,TRBJ2-1,few,CASSVTSHNEQFF,TGTGCCAGCAGCGTAACTAGCCACAATGAGCAGTTCTTC
TRBV12-3/TRBV12-4,TRBD1,TRBJ2-7,many,CASSAQGAQYEQYF,TGTGCCAGCAGCGCACAGGGGGCCCAATACGAGCAGTACTTC
TRBV12-3/TRBV12-4,.,TRBJ2-7,many,CASRQTGTYEQYF,TGTGCCAGCAGACAAACAGGGACCTACGAGCAGTACTTC
TRBV4-3,.,TRBJ1-1,.,CASSQVEASRAFF,TGCGCCAGCAGCCAAGTGGAGGCCTCGAGGGCTTTCTTT
TRBV20-1,TRBD1,TRBJ1-4,.,CSATPPGGSNEKLFF,TGCAGTGCTACCCCCCCAGGGGGGTCTAATGAAAAACTGTTTTTT
TRBV7-9,.,TRBJ1-1,.,CASSLLAALNTEAFF,TGTGCCAGCAGCTTACTCGCAGCCCTGAACACTGAAGCTTTCTTT
TRBV2,.,TRBJ2-7,.,CASTQEGLTFSYEQYF,TGTGCCAGCACCCAAGAAGGGCTCACCTTCTCCTACGAGCAGTACTTC
TRBV29-1,.,TRBJ1-1,.,CSVEEVWGAFF,TGCAGCGTTGAGGAGGTATGGGGAGCTTTCTTT
TRBV12-3/TRBV12-4,.,TRBJ1-1,many,CASSPDGTEAFF,TGTGCCAGCAGTCCGGACGGCACTGAAGCTTTCTTT
TRBV20-1,TRBD2,TRBJ2-1,.,CSAKIAGIKQFF,TGCAGTGCTAAAATAGCGGGAATAAAGCAGTTCTTC
TRBV12-3/TRBV12-4,.,TRBJ2-2,.,CASSWDKGPGFGELFF,TGTGCCAGCAGTTGGGATAAGGGACCGGGGTTCGGGGAGCTGTTTTTT
TRBV4-1,.,TRBJ2-2,.,CASSLIGLGNTGELFF,TGCGCCAGCAGCCTCATAGGGTTGGGGAACACCGGGGAGCTGTTTTTT
TRBV5-1,TRBD1,TRBJ2-7,few,CASNSRGLDEQYF,TGCGCCAGCAATAGCAGGGGGCTCGACGAGCAGTACTTC
TRBV10-1,.,TRBJ2-5,.,CASSESGRGQETQYF,TGCGCCAGCAGTGAAAGCGGTAGAGGTCAAGAGACCCAGTACTTC
TRBV12-3/TRBV12-4,.,TRBJ1-2,many,CASSLGVDYGYTF,TGTGCCAGCAGTTTAGGCGTAGACTATGGCTACACCTTC
TRBV5-1,.,TRBJ1-6,few,CASSGSGSPLHF,TGCGCCAGCAGTGGGTCAGGATCACCCCTCCACTTT
TRBV12-3/TRBV12-4,TRBD1,TRBJ2-2,few,CASSPTDRAPGELFF,TGTGCCAGCAGTCCAACGGACAGGGCTCCCGGGGAGCTGTTTTTT
TRBV12-3/TRBV12-4,.,TRBJ2-5,few,CASSPREETQYF,TGTGCCAGCAGCCCCAGGGAAGAGACCCAGTACTTC
TRBV29-1,TRBD1,TRBJ1-4,.,CSVGTGVQGEKLFF,TGCAGCGTTGGAACAGGGGTTCAGGGTGAAAAACTGTTTTTT
TRBV12-3/TRBV12-4,TRBD1,TRBJ1-1,.,CACGQGETEAFF,TGTGCCTGCGGACAGGGAGAAACTGAAGCTTTCTTT
TRBV20-1,.,TRBJ2-7,few,CSARVLGSYEQYF,TGCAGTGCTAGAGTGTTAGGATCCTACGAGCAGTACTTC
TRBV7-2,.,TRBJ2-1,few,CASSSMTAYNEQFF,TGTGCCAGCTCCTCGATGACAGCTTACAATGAGCAGTTCTTC
TRBV28,TRBD2,TRBJ2-1,few,CASSPYVGTSAHEQFF,TGTGCCAGCAGCCCGTACGTCGGGACTAGCGCCCATGAGCAGTTCTTC
TRBV7-3,TRBD1,TRBJ2-1,.,CASSQRQGRHNEQFF,TGTGCCAGCAGCCAGAGACAGGGGCGTCACAATGAGCAGTTCTTC
TRBV20-1,TRBD2,TRBJ2-7,many,CSARDPLAGYEQYF,TGCAGTGCTAGAGATCCCCTAGCGGGCTACGAGCAGTACTTC
TRBV20-1,.,TRBJ2-5,.,CSARGTLGETQYF,TGCAGTGCTAGAGGGACACTGGGAGAGACCCAGTACTTC
TRBV5-1,.,TRBJ1-5,.,CASSLGQPNSNQPQHF,TGCGCCAGCAGCTTGGGGCAGCCGAATAGCAATCAGCCCCAGCATTTT
TRBV20-1,.,TRBJ1-1,many,CSARRGYTEAFF,TGCAGTGCTAGAAGAGGTTACACTGAAGCTTTCTTT
TRBV29-1,.,TRBJ2-5,few,CSVEEGGGTQYF,TGCAGCGTTGAAGAAGGGGGGGGGACCCAGTACTTC
TRBV6-5,.,TRBJ2-7,many,CASSYSRGAGEDEQYF,TGTGCCAGCAGTTACTCGCGAGGGGCAGGAGAGGACGAGCAGTACTTC
TRBV28,.,TRBJ1-6,.,CASSLAQVDSPLHF,TGTGCCAGCAGTTTAGCACAGGTTGATTCACCCCTCCACTTT
TRBV20-1,.,TRBJ1-1,many,CSARESAGGRTEAFF,TGCAGTGCTAGAGAATCGGCAGGTGGGAGGACTGAAGCTTTCTTT
TRBV7-2,TRBD2,TRBJ2-1,few,CASSPRTSGNNEQFF,TGTGCCAGCAGCCCTCGGACTAGCGGGAACAATGAGCAGTTCTTC
TRBV24-1,TRBD2,TRBJ2-1,.,CATSDAGTSRNEQFF,TGTGCCACCAGTGATGCCGGGACTAGCCGCAATGAGCAGTTCTTC
TRBV20-1,.,TRBJ2-7,.,CSARSLYEQYF,TGCAGTGCTAGGAGCCTCTACGAGCAGTACTTC
TRBV3-1,TRBD2,TRBJ2-7,.,CASSQTSAYEQYF,TGTGCCAGCAGCCAGACTAGCGCCTACGAGCAGTACTTC
TRBV6-1,TRBD1,TRBJ2-2,few,CATSRQGGYTGELFF,TGTGCCACCTCAAGACAGGGCGGTTACACCGGGGAGCTGTTTTTT
TRBV4-3,.,TRBJ2-2,.,CASSQVLTSGELFF,TGCGCCAGCAGCCAAGTTTTGACTAGCGGGGAGCTGTTTTTT
TRBV4-2,.,TRBJ2-2,.,CASSQVATAGELFF,TGTGCCAGCAGCCAAGTAGCGACGGCCGGGGAGCTGTTTTTT
TRBV5-1,.,TRBJ2-3,few,CASSQKVTTSTDTQYF,TGCGCCAGCAGCCAAAAAGTGACAACTAGCACAGATACGCAGTATTTT
TRBV10-3,.,TRBJ2-7,.,CATAGAAQMDEQYF,TGTGCCACGGCGGGCGCGGCCCAAATGGACGAGCAGTACTTC
TRBV6-2/TRBV6-3,TRBD1,TRBJ1-1,.,CASRVDRARVNTEAFF,TGTGCCAGCAGGGTTGACAGGGCGCGAGTGAACACTGAAGCTTTCTTT
TRBV29-1,TRBD1,TRBJ2-7,many,CSVDPGTGGYEQYF,TGCAGCGTTGACCCCGGGACAGGGGGCTACGAGCAGTACTTC
TRBV29-1,TRBD2,TRBJ2-1,many,CSVVGLATNEQFF,TGCAGCGTTGTAGGACTAGCTACCAATGAGCAGTTCTTC